The 21 T cell receptor beta chains in this list originate from one sample, sequenced in a study of tumor-infiltrating lymphocytes in primary liver carcinoma. Starting material for RNA and DNA co-extraction consisted of about 20-33 mg of unsorted bulk tissue. TCR beta cDNA was made from roughly 450 ng total RNA with a constant-region primer. Modified slightly, ARM-PCR produced TCR beta libraries over three nested multiplex PCR rounds. TRBV1-TRBV30 forward primers paired with a C-beta reverse primer were used in the first two PCR rounds, which ran roughly 10 cycles each. One entry per CDR3 protein results from TCRdb running MiXCR on the multiplex PCR reads. The sample records tens of thousands of distinct CDR3 sequences, roughly 80% being singletons. The material sequenced was tumor-adjacent normal liver tissue. Every receptor here comes from a man between 40 and 49 years old with primary liver carcinoma and hepatitis B virus infection.

The chain combines TRBV27 with TRBJ2-1, with TRBD2 matching 11 bases. Germline trimming cut 8 bases from V and 4 bases from J; bases unmatched to any gene: 7. The CDR3 spans 15 residues. Germline-derived CDR1 and CDR2 are MNHEY and SMNVEV (reference sequence). The chain's CDR3 is CASRGSGRGYNEQFF. Here the CDR3 DNA reads TGTGCCAGCCGAGGTAGCGGGAGGGGGTACAATGAGCAGTTCTTC.

This clonotype came up a few times. At one end, the junction sequence differs from germline, possibly due to a read error. The chain combines TRBV28 with TRBJ2-3, with 9 nucleotides matching TRBD1. The CDR3 has 16 residues. Per the germline V gene, CDR1 is MDHEN and CDR2 is SYDVKM. The CDR3 sequence is CVSSLPPGQGTDTQYF. For the CDR3, the DNA is TGTGTCAGCAGTTTACCCCCCGGACAGGGGACAGATACGCAGTATTTT. The full variable domain, in which reference TRBV28 and TRBJ2-3 provide the parts outside the CDR3, is DVKVTQSSRYLVKRTGEKVFLECVQDMDHENMFWYRQDPGLGLRLIYFSYDVKMKEKGDIPEGYSVSREKKERFSLILESASTNQTSMYLCVSSLPPGQGTDTQYFGPGTRLTVL.

About this clonotype: The conserved phenylalanine or tryptophan is not found at the CDR3 terminus, so this likely reflects a read error. The gene calls are TRBV14 and TRBJ2-5, with TRBD2 matching over 11 bases. The CDR3 consists of 14 residues. Germline V gene lookup returns CDR1 SGHDN and CDR2 FVKESK. Germline trimming cut 4 bases from V and 11 bases from J; bases unmatched to any gene: 9. For the CDR3, the DNA is TGTGCCAGCAGCCTGACTAGCGGGAACGATGAGCAGTACCTC. The encoded protein is CASSLTSGNDEQYL.

On this clonotype: A read error may account for a junction end that differs from germline. The rearrangement links TRBV29-1 to TRBJ2-1; D ambiguous. This CDR3 is built from 13 residues. The germline V gene has CDR1 SQVTM and CDR2 ANQGSEA. The CDR3 loop is CSVVLITYNEHFF. The CDR3 DNA is TGCAGTGTTGTACTCATCACCTACAATGAGCATTTCTTC.

About this clonotype itself: A much bigger clone sits one base away, suggesting this may be a read error. This sequence joins TRBV9 and TRBJ2-3; no clear D. In germline, CDR1 is SGDLS, CDR2 YYNGEE. CDR3 length: 15 residues. The CDR3 loop reads CARSVEGASTDTQYF. Written as DNA, the CDR3 is TGTGCCAGAAGCGTAGAAGGAGCGAGCACAGATACGCAGTATTTT.

Regarding this clonotype: Being one base from a much bigger clone, this may be a read error. The chain links TRBV24-1 to TRBJ1-2; D might be TRBD1 (5 bases). The CDR3 extends over 14 amino acids. Per the germline V gene, CDR1 is KGHDR and CDR2 is SFDVKD. CDR3 nucleotide sequence: TGTGCCACCAGTGATTGGACAACTAACTATGGCTACGCCTTC. It codes for CATSDWTTNYGYAF.

This clonotype showed up just once. V usage is TRBV10-3 and J usage is TRBJ1-5; possibly TRBD1 for D (5 bases). The V and J ends lost 3 bases and 10 bases respectively, with 19 bases between them. CDR1 and CDR2 from the germline V gene are ENHRY and SYGVKD. The CDR3 consists of 15 residues. The CDR3 DNA sequence: TGTGCCATCAGTGAAGGTCAGGGCAGAGGGCATCCCCAGCATTTT. Encoded protein: CAISEGQGRGHPQHF.

About this clonotype: A read error is possible here, since a much larger clone lies one base away. The chain uses TRBV18 and TRBJ2-3; D gene uncertain. Germline CDR1 is KGHSH and CDR2 is LQKENI. The CDR3 is made up of 14 amino acids. The CDR3 here is CVSSQLQGTDTQYF. CDR3 nucleotide sequence: TGTGTCAGCTCACAGCTACAAGGCACAGATACGCAGTATTTT. Based on the CDR3 plus reference TRBV18 and TRBJ2-3, the full variable domain is NAGVMQNPRHLVRRRGQEARLRCSPMKGHSHVYWYRQLPEEGLKFMVYLQKENIIDESGMPKERFSAEFPKEGPSILRIQQVVRGDSAAYFCVSSQLQGTDTQYFGPGTRLTVL.

This chain uses TRBV14 with TRBJ1-6, with D tentatively TRBD1 (6 bases). The CDR3 runs to 14 residues. Deletions cut 9 bases from V and 7 bases from J, with 16 bases between. Germline V gene data show CDR1 as SGHDN and CDR2 as FVKESK. The CDR3 sequence is CARGHSGENSPLHF. The CDR3 region has the DNA TGTGCCAGAGGCCACTCAGGGGAAAATTCACCCCTCCACTTT.

This clonotype was detected only a few times. The V call is TRBV12-3 or TRBV12-4, the J call TRBJ2-5; no definite D call. Between the trimmed V and J ends, which lost 2 bases and 8 bases, there was a span of 12 bases. The CDR3 sequence is 13 residues long. The CDR3 sequence is CASSLSGVDTQYF. The CDR3 bases are TGTGCCAGCAGTTTATCCGGAGTGGATACCCAGTACTTC.

Regarding this clonotype: At one end, the junction sequence differs from germline, possibly due to a read error. V usage is TRBV29-1 and J usage is TRBJ2-2; a possible D gene is TRBD2 (5 bases). This CDR3 has 15 amino acids. Per germline, CDR1 SQVTM and CDR2 ANQGSEA. DNA of the CDR3: TGCAGCGTTGTAGTGGGAACCGTGAACACCGGGGAGCCGCTTTTT. Protein product: CSVVVGTVNTGEPLF.

The V gene is TRBV28, the J gene TRBJ2-7; D possibly corresponds to TRBD1 (6 bases). The CDR3 is 16 amino acids. Germline CDR1 and CDR2: MDHEN and SYDVKM. V gave up 6 bases and J gave up 4 bases, with 22 bases separating them. In DNA, the CDR3 is TGTGCCAGCAGCTTAAACATTCGAGACAGGATTTACGAGCAGTACTTC. Amino acid sequence: CASSLNIRDRIYEQYF.

The V gene is TRBV11-3, the J gene TRBJ2-1; D might be TRBD1 or TRBD2, each matching 6 bases. Germline V gives CDR1 SGHNT, CDR2 YENEEA. Deletions cut 5 bases from V and 5 bases from J, with 16 bases between. The CDR3 runs to 15 residues. CDR3: CASSRGRDEDNEQFF. The CDR3, as DNA: TGTGCCAGCAGCCGGGGGCGGGACGAAGACAATGAGCAGTTCTTC.

As regards this clonotype: Lacking the conserved final phenylalanine or tryptophan, this CDR3 likely reflects a read error. This chain connects TRBV11-1 to TRBJ2-7; D possibly corresponds to TRBD2 (5 bases). CDR1 SGHAT and CDR2 FQDESV come from the germline V gene (reference sequence). The CDR3 loop spans 13 amino acids. The CDR3 sequence: CASRGKRFYEQYI. The CDR3 nucleotides are TGTGCCAGCAGGGGGAAGCGGTTCTACGAACAGTACATC.

Remarks on this clonotype: The junction differs from germline at one of its ends, possibly a read error. This chain connects TRBV11-2 to TRBJ2-4; tentatively, D is TRBD1 (6 bases). The CDR3 is made up of 14 amino acids. Germline V gene data show CDR1 as SGHAT and CDR2 as FQNNGV. The CDR3 sequence: CASSSGTWDNVQYF. The DNA for the CDR3 is TGTGCCAGCAGCTCCGGGACATGGGATAACGTTCAGTATTTC.

With respect to this clonotype: The conserved final phenylalanine or tryptophan is absent from the CDR3, which likely points to a read error. V is TRBV6-2 or TRBV6-3 and J is TRBJ2-1; unclear D gene. CDR1 is MNHEY, CDR2 SVGEGT, per germline. This CDR3 comprises 12 residues. This chain's CDR3 is CARSYSLREQFL. The DNA of the CDR3 is TGTGCCCGCAGTTACTCTCTACGTGAGCAGTTCCTC.

On this clonotype itself: This may come from a read error, since a much larger clone is one base off. The chain recombines TRBV18 with TRBJ2-7, with 7 bases identical to TRBD1. J was trimmed by 5 bases and V by 5 bases; bases with no gene match: 9. The germline CDR1 and CDR2 sequences are KGHSH and LQKENI. This CDR3 has 14 amino acids. CDR3 amino acids: CASSVAGTADEQYF. CDR3 bases: TGTGCCAGCTCAGTCGCCGGGACAGCCGACGAGCAGTACTTC. The entire variable domain, with the rest obtained from reference TRBV18 and TRBJ2-7, is as follows: NAGVMQNPRHLVRRRGQEARLRCSPMKGHSHVYWYRQLPEEGLKFMVYLQKENIIDESGMPKERFSAEFPKEGPSILRIQQVVRGDSAAYFCASSVAGTADEQYFGPGTRLTVT.

This clonotype was counted only a few times. A much larger clone differs by one base, so this may be a read error. The rearrangement links TRBV7-9 to TRBJ2-1; 8 nucleotides align to TRBD2. The V and J ends lost 8 bases and 7 bases, in that order; junction bases with no gene match: 10. Germline values: CDR1 SEHNR, CDR2 FQNEAQ (reference sequence). The CDR3 covers 14 residues. In DNA, the CDR3 is TGTGCCAGCGGCTCCGCCACTAGCGGTAATGAGCAGTTCTTC. It yields the protein CASGSATSGNEQFF.

The chain combines TRBV4-3 with TRBJ2-1; the match to TRBD2 covers 8 bases. Per germline, CDR1 LGHNA and CDR2 YSLEER. The ends lost 0 bases at V and 16 bases at J; junction bases unmatched: 20. This CDR3 comprises 17 residues. Written as DNA, the CDR3 is TGCGCCAGCAGCCAAGACCTATCGGGAGGGCCGTACAATGAGCGCTTCTTC. It encodes CASSQDLSGGPYNERFF.

Turning to this clonotype: The CDR3 ends on some other residue instead of the conserved phenylalanine or tryptophan, so this is likely a read error. The chain carries TRBV29-1 and TRBJ2-4; 10 bases map to TRBD1. Looked up from germline, CDR1 is SQVTM and CDR2 is ANQGSEA. The CDR3 length is 15 residues. DNA of the CDR3: TGCAGTGTCCAACCCGGGACAGGGGCGCGGGACATTCAGTACTTA. Protein product: CSVQPGTGARDIQYL.

This clonotype was counted only a few times. The chain links TRBV20-1 to TRBJ2-4; D is possibly TRBD1 (6 bases). The CDR3 length is 15 residues. Trimming left V 2 bases short and J 0 bases short, with 11 bases between. Germline V lookup: CDR1 DFQATT, CDR2 SNEGSKA (reference sequence). CDR3 region: CSARSGAVAKNIQYF. The CDR3 DNA reads TGCAGTGCTAGATCAGGGGCGGTAGCCAAAAACATTCAGTACTTC.